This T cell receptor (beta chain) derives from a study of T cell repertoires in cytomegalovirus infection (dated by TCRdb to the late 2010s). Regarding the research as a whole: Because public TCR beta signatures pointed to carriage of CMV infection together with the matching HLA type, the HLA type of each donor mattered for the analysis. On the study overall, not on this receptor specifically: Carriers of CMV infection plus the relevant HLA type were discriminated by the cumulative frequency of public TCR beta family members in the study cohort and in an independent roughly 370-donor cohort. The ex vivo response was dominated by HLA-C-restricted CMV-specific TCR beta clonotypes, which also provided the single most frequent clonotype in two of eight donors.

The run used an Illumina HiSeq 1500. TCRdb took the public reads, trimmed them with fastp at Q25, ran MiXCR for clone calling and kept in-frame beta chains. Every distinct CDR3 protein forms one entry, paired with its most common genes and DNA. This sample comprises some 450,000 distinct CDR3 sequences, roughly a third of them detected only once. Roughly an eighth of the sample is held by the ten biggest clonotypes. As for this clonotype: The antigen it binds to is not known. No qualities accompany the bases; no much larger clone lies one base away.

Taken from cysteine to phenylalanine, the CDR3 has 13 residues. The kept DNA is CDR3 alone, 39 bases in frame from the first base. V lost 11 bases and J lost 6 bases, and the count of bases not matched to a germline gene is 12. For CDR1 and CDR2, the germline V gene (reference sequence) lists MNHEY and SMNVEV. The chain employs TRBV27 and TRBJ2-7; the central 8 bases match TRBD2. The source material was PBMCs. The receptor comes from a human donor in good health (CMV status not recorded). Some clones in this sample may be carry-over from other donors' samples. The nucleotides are TGTGCCTCCAGAACGGGACTAGGCTTCGAGCAGTACTTC. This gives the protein CASRTGLGFEQYF.